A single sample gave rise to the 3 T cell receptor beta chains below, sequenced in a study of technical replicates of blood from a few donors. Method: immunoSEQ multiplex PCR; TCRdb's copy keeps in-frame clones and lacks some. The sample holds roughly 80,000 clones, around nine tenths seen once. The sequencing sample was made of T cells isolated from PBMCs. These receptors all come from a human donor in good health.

This chain's CDR3 is CAWNAGVPFNYGYTF. The CDR3 region has the DNA TGTGCCTGGAATGCGGGGGTACCCTTCAACTATGGCTACACCTTC. This chain links TRBV30 with TRBJ1-2, with D perhaps matching TRBD1 (5 bases). The CDR3 covers 15 residues. Between the trimmed V and J ends, which lost 4 bases and 2 bases, there was a span of 17 bases. Germline CDR1 is GTSNPN and CDR2 is SVGIG (reference sequence).

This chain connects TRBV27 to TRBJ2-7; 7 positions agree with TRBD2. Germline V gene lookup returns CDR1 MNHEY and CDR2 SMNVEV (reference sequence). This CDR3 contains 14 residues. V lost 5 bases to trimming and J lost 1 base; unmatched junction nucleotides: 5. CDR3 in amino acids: CASSTSVPSYEQYF. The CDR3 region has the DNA TGTGCCAGCAGTACTAGCGTACCATCCTACGAGCAGTACTTC.

The chain's CDR3 is CASSVGLINQPQHF. In nucleotides, the CDR3 is TGTGCCAGCAGCGTAGGGCTGATCAATCAGCCCCAGCATTTT. The gene calls are TRBV9 and TRBJ1-5, with no clear D. CDR3 length: 14 residues. Germline CDR1 reads SGDLS; CDR2 reads YYNGEE. Trimming left V 0 bases short and J 3 bases short, with 7 bases between.